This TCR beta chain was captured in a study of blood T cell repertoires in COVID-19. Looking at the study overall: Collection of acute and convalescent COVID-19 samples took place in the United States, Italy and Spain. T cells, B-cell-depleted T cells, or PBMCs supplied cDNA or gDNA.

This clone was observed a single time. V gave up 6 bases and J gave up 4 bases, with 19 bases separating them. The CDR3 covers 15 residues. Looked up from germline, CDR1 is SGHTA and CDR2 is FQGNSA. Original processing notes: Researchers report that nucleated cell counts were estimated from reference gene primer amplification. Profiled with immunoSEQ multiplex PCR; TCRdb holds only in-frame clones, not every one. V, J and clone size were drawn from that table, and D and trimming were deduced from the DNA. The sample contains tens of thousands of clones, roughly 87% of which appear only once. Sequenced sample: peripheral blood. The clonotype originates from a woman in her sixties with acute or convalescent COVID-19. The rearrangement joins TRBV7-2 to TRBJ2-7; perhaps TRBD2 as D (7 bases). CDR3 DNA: TGTGCCAGCAGTTTTAGGGGCGGGGGCCGGTACGAGCAGTACTTC. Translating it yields CASSFRGGGRYEQYF.